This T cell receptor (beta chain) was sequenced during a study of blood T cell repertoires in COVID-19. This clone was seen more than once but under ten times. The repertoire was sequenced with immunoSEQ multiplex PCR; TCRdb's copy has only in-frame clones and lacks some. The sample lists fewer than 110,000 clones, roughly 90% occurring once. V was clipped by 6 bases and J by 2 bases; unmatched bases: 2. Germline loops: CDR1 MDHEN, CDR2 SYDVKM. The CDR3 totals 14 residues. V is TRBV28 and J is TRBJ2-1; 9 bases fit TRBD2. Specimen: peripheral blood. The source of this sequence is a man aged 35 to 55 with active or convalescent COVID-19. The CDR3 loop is CASSPSGTYNEQFF. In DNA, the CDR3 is TGTGCCAGCAGCCCTAGCGGGACCTACAATGAGCAGTTCTTC.